This T cell receptor (beta chain) came from a study of identical twins. Study-level points and caveats: Beta out-of-frame sequences displayed a weaker excess of sharing between twins. Within twin pairs, the out-of-frame alpha sequences they shared showed excess low generation probability.

With template switching, a universal primer site was added, and the cDNA carried unique molecular identifiers. TCRdb processed the 5' RACE reads anew with MiXCR; each CDR3 protein has one entry. This sample has around 280,000 distinct CDR3 sequences, with around 8.8% found just once. In germline, CDR1 is KGHSH, CDR2 LQKENI. With 1 base clipped from V and 1 base from J, the junction kept 1 base outside the gene matches. The CDR3 sequence is 15 residues long. Only a few counts were recorded for this clonotype. Its antigen is unknown. These sequences were also reported in another study, on yellow fever vaccine responses in identical twins.

The clonotype was recovered from a woman under 30 in good health. Sequencing was performed on memory (CD45RO+) T cells sorted from blood. This chain links TRBV18 with TRBJ1-1; 9 nucleotides align to TRBD1. The CDR3 bases are TGTGCCAGCTCACCACGGGACAGGGCGAACACTGAAGCTTTCTTT. The encoded protein is CASSPRDRANTEAFF.